Given below is one T cell receptor (beta chain) in context. This sample was included in a study of blood T cell repertoires in COVID-19. Study-level background: Acute and convalescent COVID-19 samples came from the United States, Italy and Spain. T cells, B-cell-depleted T cells, or PBMCs supplied cDNA or gDNA.

Losses at the gene ends were 4 bases for V and 0 bases for J; bases not matched to a gene: 6. The CDR3 covers 16 residues. The V gene's germline CDR1 is SGDLS and CDR2 YYNGEE. The authors' processing: Counts of nucleated cells, estimated from reference gene primer amplification, were obtained. The protocol was immunoSEQ multiplex PCR, while the TCRdb copy is restricted to in-frame clones and leaves out a portion. That table supplies the V and J calls and clone size; D and trimming were determined from the DNA. The sample lists 140,000 to 150,000 clones; 84% were seen once. This chain links TRBV9 with TRBJ1-3; TRBD1 matches at 8 bases. The source is a human donor in a cohort sampled during active COVID-19. Source material: peripheral blood. The CDR3 loop is CASSSRTGISGNTIYF. CDR3 nucleotides: TGTGCCAGCAGCTCCCGGACAGGGATCTCTGGAAACACCATATATTTT.